The rows below give T cell receptor beta chains drawn from one sample of a study of blood T cells in healthy people across ages. TCRdb re-called the 5' RACE reads with MiXCR, one entry per CDR3 protein. The sample gives 270,000 or so distinct CDR3 sequences, roughly 26% of which show up once; approximately 28% is in the top ten. Sequencing was carried out using blood. Every receptor here comes from a woman in her sixties or seventies in good health. CDR3s include the opening cysteine and the closing phenylalanine or tryptophan. The D gene is left open where the match is weak. Where a row states a size, it is once, few, many or the class of an expanded clone; other rows omit it.

V gene	clone size	J gene	D gene	CDR3 protein	CDR3 DNA
TRBV29-1	many	TRBJ2-5	TRBD1	CSVVGQGAGETQYF	TGCAGCGTAGTCGGACAGGGGGCAGGCGAGACCCAGTACTTC
TRBV7-2	.	TRBJ1-2	.	CASSLGGIDYGYTF	TGTGCCAGCAGCTTAGGAGGGATCGACTATGGCTACACCTTC
TRBV12-3/TRBV12-4	.	TRBJ2-1	TRBD2	CASSRRTSGSLNEQFF	TGTGCCAGCAGTCGAAGGACTAGCGGGAGTTTGAATGAGCAGTTCTTC
TRBV5-1	.	TRBJ2-2	.	CASIGELANTGELFF	TGCGCCAGCATTGGGGAACTCGCCAACACCGGGGAGCTGTTTTTT
TRBV6-6	.	TRBJ2-5	TRBD2	CASGTSGKETQYF	TGTGCCAGCGGAACTAGCGGGAAGGAGACCCAGTACTTC
TRBV10-3	.	TRBJ1-1	.	CAISTGVVTEAFF	TGTGCCATCAGTACGGGGGTGGTCACTGAAGCTTTCTTT
TRBV18	.	TRBJ1-2	TRBD1	CASSPDRANGYTF	TGTGCCAGCTCACCCGACAGGGCGAACGGCTACACCTTC
TRBV20-1	.	TRBJ1-3	.	CSARPRDGNTIYF	TGCAGTGCTAGGCCCCGTGATGGAAACACCATATATTTT
TRBV4-2	.	TRBJ1-5	.	CASSQDVGDQPLHF	TGTGCCAGCAGCCAAGACGTGGGGGATCAGCCCCTGCATTTT
TRBV2	many	TRBJ2-1	.	CASSEDRYNEQFF	TGTGCCAGCAGTGAGGACAGATACAATGAGCAGTTCTTC
TRBV12-3/TRBV12-4	few	TRBJ1-1	TRBD1	CASSGQGLLTTEASF	TGTGCCAGCAGTGGACAGGGACTCCTTACCACTGAAGCTTCCTTT
TRBV18	.	TRBJ2-7	.	CASSPLQGQQYF	TGTGCCAGCTCACCACTGCAGGGCCAGCAGTACTTC
TRBV20-1	.	TRBJ2-7	TRBD2	CSARRGGPGLASYEQYF	TGCAGTGCTAGACGGGGGGGCCCGGGACTAGCTTCCTACGAGCAGTACTTC
TRBV28	.	TRBJ2-7	TRBD2	CASSLREGTYEQYF	TGTGCCAGCAGTTTGCGGGAGGGGACCTACGAGCAGTACTTC
TRBV20-1	.	TRBJ2-5	.	CSASGIRETQYF	TGCAGTGCTAGTGGCATACGCGAGACCCAGTACTTC
TRBV6-2/TRBV6-3	.	TRBJ1-1	TRBD1	CASSPVGGGILNTEAFF	TGTGCCAGCAGTCCCGTGGGAGGGGGCATTCTGAACACTGAAGCTTTCTTT
TRBV20-1	.	TRBJ2-3	.	CSARFPGENVDTQYF	TGCAGTGCTAGATTTCCAGGGGAAAATGTCGATACGCAGTATTTT
TRBV2	.	TRBJ1-1	.	CASAGEMNTEAFF	TGTGCCAGCGCAGGAGAAATGAACACTGAAGCTTTCTTT
TRBV7-2	few	TRBJ2-5	TRBD2	CASSLAGRRLAGQETQYF	TGTGCCAGCAGCTTAGCGGGACGAAGACTAGCGGGACAAGAGACCCAGTACTTC
TRBV20-1	few	TRBJ2-3	TRBD2	CSARDKSSGGLTQYF	TGCAGTGCTAGAGATAAATCTAGCGGGGGACTTACGCAGTATTTT
TRBV27	.	TRBJ1-1	.	CASRDVNTEAFF	TGTGCCAGCCGGGACGTAAATACTGAAGCTTTCTTT
TRBV7-6	.	TRBJ2-1	.	CASSRRGVEGNEQFF	TGTGCCAGCAGCCGTCGTGGAGTAGAGGGCAATGAGCAGTTCTTC
TRBV24-1	.	TRBJ2-1	TRBD1	CATNDPRQGYYEQFF	TGTGCCACCAATGATCCGAGACAGGGGTACTATGAGCAGTTCTTC
TRBV2	.	TRBJ2-3	.	CASRRTGGKTDTQYF	TGTGCCAGCAGGAGGACGGGCGGTAAAACAGATACGCAGTATTTT
TRBV5-6	.	TRBJ2-5	.	CASSLAVETQYF	TGTGCCAGCAGCCTGGCCGTGGAGACCCAGTACTTC
TRBV7-3	once	TRBJ2-7	TRBD1	CASSLMGTGGYEQYF	TGTGCCAGCAGCTTGATGGGGACAGGGGGCTACGAGCAGTACTTC
TRBV6-1	few	TRBJ1-2	.	CASSVNRGPRGYTF	TGTGCCAGCAGCGTTAACCGGGGCCCTCGGGGCTACACCTTC
TRBV20-1	.	TRBJ1-4	.	CSARGSARGTNEKLFF	TGCAGTGCTAGAGGGAGTGCCAGGGGAACTAATGAAAAACTGTTTTTT
TRBV7-8	many	TRBJ2-6	.	CASSLDQNPGGGSGANVLTF	TGTGCCAGCAGCTTAGATCAGAACCCAGGGGGAGGGTCTGGGGCCAACGTCCTGACTTTC
TRBV28	few	TRBJ2-7	.	CASQTGRYEQYF	TGTGCCAGTCAAACAGGGAGGTACGAGCAGTACTTC
TRBV20-1	.	TRBJ2-1	.	CSARDPVLEGIYEQFF	TGCAGTGCTAGAGACCCTGTGCTGGAGGGCATATATGAGCAGTTCTTC
TRBV21-1	many	TRBJ2-5	.	CASTPKLTQYF	TGTGCCAGCACCCCGAAGTTGACCCAGTACTTC
TRBV15	.	TRBJ2-1	.	CATSRDWLVAYNEQFF	TGTGCCACCAGCAGAGATTGGCTAGTGGCTTACAATGAGCAGTTCTTC
TRBV5-1	.	TRBJ2-2	.	CASSLSDPYRGAGELFF	TGCGCCAGCAGCTTATCGGATCCCTATAGGGGAGCCGGGGAGCTGTTTTTT
TRBV10-3	.	TRBJ2-1	.	CAISELRQVEQFF	TGTGCCATCAGTGAGCTCCGACAGGTTGAGCAGTTCTTC
TRBV28	few	TRBJ2-5	.	CASSQQGLHPKTQETQYF	TGTGCCAGCAGTCAACAAGGACTCCACCCTAAAACCCAAGAGACCCAGTACTTC
TRBV18	few	TRBJ2-1	TRBD2	CASSPTSGSFSYNEQFF	TGTGCCAGCTCACCGACTAGCGGATCCTTTTCCTACAATGAGCAGTTCTTC
TRBV14	.	TRBJ2-1	TRBD2	CASSRLAGVYNEQFF	TGTGCCAGCAGCCGTCTAGCGGGAGTTTACAATGAGCAGTTCTTC
TRBV6-2/TRBV6-3	.	TRBJ2-7	TRBD2	CASSPRREPKTYEQYF	TGTGCCAGCAGCCCCCGGCGGGAGCCGAAAACCTACGAGCAGTACTTC
TRBV29-1	.	TRBJ2-1	.	CSARTRTGETGHEQFF	TGCAGCGCTAGGACACGCACGGGGGAGACCGGCCATGAGCAGTTCTTC
TRBV20-1	.	TRBJ2-7	.	CSARAQRGFNYEQYF	TGCAGTGCTAGAGCACAGAGGGGGTTTAACTACGAGCAGTACTTC
TRBV20-1	few	TRBJ2-5	.	CSARDVNPLQGWRQETQYF	TGCAGTGCTAGAGATGTTAACCCCCTCCAGGGGTGGAGGCAAGAGACCCAGTACTTC
TRBV5-1	many	TRBJ2-2	.	CASSLATGRNTGELFF	TGCGCCAGCAGCTTGGCCACCGGGAGGAACACCGGGGAGCTGTTTTTT
TRBV29-1	.	TRBJ2-1	TRBD2	CSANLAGRNEQFF	TGCAGCGCTAACTTAGCGGGCCGGAATGAGCAGTTCTTC
TRBV12-3/TRBV12-4	.	TRBJ1-5	TRBD1	CASSWDKGARGNQPQHF	TGTGCCAGCAGTTGGGACAAGGGGGCGCGGGGCAATCAGCCCCAGCATTTT
TRBV12-3/TRBV12-4	.	TRBJ2-2	TRBD1	CASSRGQGNAGELFF	TGTGCCAGCAGCAGGGGACAGGGGAACGCCGGGGAGCTGTTTTTT
TRBV20-1	.	TRBJ2-5	TRBD2	CSASPSGSYSIGTQYF	TGCAGTGCTAGTCCTAGCGGATCCTACTCTATAGGGACCCAGTACTTC